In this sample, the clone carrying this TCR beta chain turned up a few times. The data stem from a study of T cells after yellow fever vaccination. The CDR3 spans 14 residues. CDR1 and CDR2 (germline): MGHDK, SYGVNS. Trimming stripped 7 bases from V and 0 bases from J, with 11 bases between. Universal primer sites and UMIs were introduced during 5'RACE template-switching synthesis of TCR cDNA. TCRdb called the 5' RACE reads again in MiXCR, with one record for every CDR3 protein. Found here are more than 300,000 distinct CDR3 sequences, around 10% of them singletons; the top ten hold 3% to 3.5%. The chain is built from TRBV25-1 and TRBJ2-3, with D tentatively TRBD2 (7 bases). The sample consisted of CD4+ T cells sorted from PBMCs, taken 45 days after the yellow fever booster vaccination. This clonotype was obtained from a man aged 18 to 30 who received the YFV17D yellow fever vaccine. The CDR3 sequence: CASTGGLSTDTQYF. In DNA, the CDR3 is TGTGCCAGCACGGGGGGCTTAAGCACAGATACGCAGTATTTT.